This T cell receptor beta chain was sequenced during a study of blood T cell repertoires in COVID-19. Ages ranged from about 18 to 100 years, with residence in 24 US areas. As processed by the authors: For nucleated cells, counts were estimated from reference gene primer amplification. Some clones are missing from TCRdb's copy, which holds only in-frame ones; the method was immunoSEQ multiplex PCR. That table furnishes V, J and clone size, whereas the DNA furnished D and trimming. The sample has around 180,000 clones, about 80% seen once. Sequencing was performed on PBMCs or T cells enriched from blood (not recorded which). The source of this sequence is a man in his fifties who had recovered from COVID-19.

CDR3 region: CASRRPGGYGEQYF. DNA of the CDR3: TGTGCCAGCAGGAGGCCAGGGGGTTACGGCGAGCAGTACTTC. This chain connects TRBV27 to TRBJ2-7; 7 bases fit TRBD1. The length of the CDR3 is 14 residues. Germline V gene sequence: CDR1 MNHEY, CDR2 SMNVEV (reference sequence). V was pared by 6 bases and J by 6 bases, with 11 bases of the junction left unmatched.